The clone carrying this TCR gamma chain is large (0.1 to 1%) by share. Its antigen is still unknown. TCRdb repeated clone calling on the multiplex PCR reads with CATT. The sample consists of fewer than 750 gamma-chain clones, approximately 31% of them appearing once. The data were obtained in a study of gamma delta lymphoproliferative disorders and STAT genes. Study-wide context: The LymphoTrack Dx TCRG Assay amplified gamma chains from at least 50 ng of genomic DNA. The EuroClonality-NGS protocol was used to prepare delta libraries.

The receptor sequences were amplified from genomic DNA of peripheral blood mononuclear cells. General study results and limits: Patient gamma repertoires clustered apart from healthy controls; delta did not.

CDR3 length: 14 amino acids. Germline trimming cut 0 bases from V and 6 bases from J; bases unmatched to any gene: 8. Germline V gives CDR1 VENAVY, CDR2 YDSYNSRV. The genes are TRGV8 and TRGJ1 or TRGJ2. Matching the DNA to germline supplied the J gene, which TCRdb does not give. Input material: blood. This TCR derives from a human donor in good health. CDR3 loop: CATWDRLCVYKKLF. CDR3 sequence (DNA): TGTGCCACCTGGGATAGGCTTTGTGTTTATAAGAAACTCTTT.